This TCR beta chain was captured by sequencing in a study of blood T cell repertoires in COVID-19. The data were produced by immunoSEQ multiplex PCR, yet TCRdb's version contains in-frame clones alone and is incomplete. Of 50,000 to 60,000 clones detected, about four fifths appear once; the ten largest clones hold 5.9%. This receptor was taken from a human donor in a cohort sampled during active or convalescent COVID-19. Sequencing was done on a sample of peripheral blood.

CDR3 region: CASRVHTGTNTEAFF. In DNA form, the CDR3 reads TGTGCCAGCAGGGTCCATACAGGGACGAACACTGAAGCTTTCTTT. The V and J genes are TRBV9 and TRBJ1-1, with a tentative D call TRBD1 (6 bases). Between the trimmed V and J ends, which lost 5 bases and 1 base, there was a span of 15 bases. The CDR3 extends over 15 amino acids. Germline assignment: CDR1 SGDLS and CDR2 YYNGEE.